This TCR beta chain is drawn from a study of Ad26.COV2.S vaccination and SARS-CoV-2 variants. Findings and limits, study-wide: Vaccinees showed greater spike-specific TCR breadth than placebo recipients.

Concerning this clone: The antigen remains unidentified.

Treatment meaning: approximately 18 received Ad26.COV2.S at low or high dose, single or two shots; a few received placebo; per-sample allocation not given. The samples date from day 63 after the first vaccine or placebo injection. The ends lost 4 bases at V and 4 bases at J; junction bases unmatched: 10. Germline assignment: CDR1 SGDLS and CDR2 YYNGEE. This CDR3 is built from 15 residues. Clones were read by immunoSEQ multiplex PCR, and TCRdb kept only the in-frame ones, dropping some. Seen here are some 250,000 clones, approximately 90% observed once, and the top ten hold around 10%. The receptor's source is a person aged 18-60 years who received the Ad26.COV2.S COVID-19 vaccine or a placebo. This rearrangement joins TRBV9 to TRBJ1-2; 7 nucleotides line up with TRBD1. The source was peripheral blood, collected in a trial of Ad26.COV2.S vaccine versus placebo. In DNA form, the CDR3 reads TGTGCCAGCAGCCCCCGGAGGGGGCTAGGCTATGGCTACACCTTC. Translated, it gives CASSPRRGLGYGYTF.